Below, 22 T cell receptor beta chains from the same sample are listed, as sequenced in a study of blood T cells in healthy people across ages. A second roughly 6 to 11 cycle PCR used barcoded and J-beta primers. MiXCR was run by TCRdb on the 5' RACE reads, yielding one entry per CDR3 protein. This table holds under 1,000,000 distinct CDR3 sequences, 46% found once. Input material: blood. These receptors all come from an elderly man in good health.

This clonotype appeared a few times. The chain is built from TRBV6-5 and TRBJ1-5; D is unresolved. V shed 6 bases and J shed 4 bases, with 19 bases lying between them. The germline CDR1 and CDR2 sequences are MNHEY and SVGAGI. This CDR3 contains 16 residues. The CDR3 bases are TGTGCCAGCAGACCAAAAAAAGGCGCTGGGAATCAGCCCCAGCATTTT. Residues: CASRPKKGAGNQPQHF.

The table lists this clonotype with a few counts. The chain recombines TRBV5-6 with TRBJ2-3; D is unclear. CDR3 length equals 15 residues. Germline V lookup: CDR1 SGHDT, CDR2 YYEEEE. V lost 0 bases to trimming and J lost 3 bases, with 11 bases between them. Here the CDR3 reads CASSLGGIVTDTQYF. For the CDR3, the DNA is TGTGCCAGCAGCTTGGGTGGGATTGTGACAGATACGCAGTATTTT.

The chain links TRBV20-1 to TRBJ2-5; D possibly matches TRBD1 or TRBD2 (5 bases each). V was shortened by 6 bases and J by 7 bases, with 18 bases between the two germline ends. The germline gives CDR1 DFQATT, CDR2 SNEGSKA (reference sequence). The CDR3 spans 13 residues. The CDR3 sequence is CSAAGQGSATQYF. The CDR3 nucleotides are TGCAGTGCGGCGGGTCAGGGTTCCGCGACCCAGTACTTC.

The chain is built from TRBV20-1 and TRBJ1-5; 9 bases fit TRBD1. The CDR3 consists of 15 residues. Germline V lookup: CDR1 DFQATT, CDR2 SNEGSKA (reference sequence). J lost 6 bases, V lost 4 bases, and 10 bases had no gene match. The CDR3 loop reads CSATYSGQGSQPQHF. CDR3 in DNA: TGCAGTGCTACCTACTCGGGACAGGGATCTCAGCCCCAGCATTTT.

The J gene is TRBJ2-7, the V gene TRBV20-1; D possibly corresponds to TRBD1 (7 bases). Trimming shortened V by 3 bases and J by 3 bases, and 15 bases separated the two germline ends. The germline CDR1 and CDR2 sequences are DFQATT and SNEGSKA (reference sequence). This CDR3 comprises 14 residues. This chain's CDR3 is CSASQGGVFYEQYF. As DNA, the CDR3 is TGCAGTGCTAGCCAGGGGGGCGTTTTCTACGAGCAGTACTTC.

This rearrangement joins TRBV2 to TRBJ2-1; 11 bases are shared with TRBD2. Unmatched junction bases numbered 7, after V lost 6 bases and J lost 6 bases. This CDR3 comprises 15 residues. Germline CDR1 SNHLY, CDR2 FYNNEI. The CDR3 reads CASRRVSGRANEQFF. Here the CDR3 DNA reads TGTGCCAGCAGGAGGGTTAGCGGGAGGGCCAATGAGCAGTTCTTC.

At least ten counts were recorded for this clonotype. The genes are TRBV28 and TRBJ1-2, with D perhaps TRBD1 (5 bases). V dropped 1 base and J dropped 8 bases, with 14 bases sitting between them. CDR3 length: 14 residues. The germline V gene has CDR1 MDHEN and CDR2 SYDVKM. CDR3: CASSLSDSFRGYTF. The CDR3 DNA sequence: TGTGCCAGCAGTTTATCAGACAGTTTCCGAGGCTACACCTTC.

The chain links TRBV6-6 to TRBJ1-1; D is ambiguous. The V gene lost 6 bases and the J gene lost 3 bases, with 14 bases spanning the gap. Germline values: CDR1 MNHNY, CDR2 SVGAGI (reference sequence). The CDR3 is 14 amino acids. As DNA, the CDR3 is TGTGCCAGCAGGAAGGGTCGACTGGACACTGAAGCTTTCTTT. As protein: CASRKGRLDTEAFF.

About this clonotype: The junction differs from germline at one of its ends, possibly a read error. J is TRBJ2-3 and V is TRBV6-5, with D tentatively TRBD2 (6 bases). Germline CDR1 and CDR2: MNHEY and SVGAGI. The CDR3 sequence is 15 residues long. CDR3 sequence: CASSYGSGGPDTQFF. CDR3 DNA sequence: TGTGCCAGCAGTTATGGGTCTGGAGGGCCAGATACGCAGTTTTTT.

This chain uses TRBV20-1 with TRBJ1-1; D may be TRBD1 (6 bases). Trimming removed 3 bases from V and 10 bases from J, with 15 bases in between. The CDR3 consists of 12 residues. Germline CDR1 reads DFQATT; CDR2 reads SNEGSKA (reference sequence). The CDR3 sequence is CSARTLGGLAFF. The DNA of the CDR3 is TGCAGTGCTAGGACTCTAGGGGGACTAGCTTTCTTT.

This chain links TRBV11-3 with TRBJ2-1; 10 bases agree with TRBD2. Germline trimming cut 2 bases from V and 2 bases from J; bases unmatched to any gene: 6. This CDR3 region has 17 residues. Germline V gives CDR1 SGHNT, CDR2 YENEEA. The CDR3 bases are TGTGCCAGCAGCTTATTTACTAGCGGGACCCCCTACAATGAGCAGTTCTTC. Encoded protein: CASSLFTSGTPYNEQFF.

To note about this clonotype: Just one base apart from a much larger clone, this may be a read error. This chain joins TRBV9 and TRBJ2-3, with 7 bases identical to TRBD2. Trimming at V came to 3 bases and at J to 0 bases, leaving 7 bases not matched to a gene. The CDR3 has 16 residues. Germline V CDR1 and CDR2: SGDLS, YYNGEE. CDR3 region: CASSAGPAGSTDTQYF. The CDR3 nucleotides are TGTGCCAGCAGCGCCGGACCAGCGGGGAGCACAGATACGCAGTATTTT.

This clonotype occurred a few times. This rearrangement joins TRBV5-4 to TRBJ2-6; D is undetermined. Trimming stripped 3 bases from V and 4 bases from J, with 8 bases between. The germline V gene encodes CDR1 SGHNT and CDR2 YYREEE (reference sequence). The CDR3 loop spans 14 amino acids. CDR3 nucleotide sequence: TGTGCCAGCAGCTATAACGTAGGGGCCAACGTCCTGACTTTC. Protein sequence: CASSYNVGANVLTF.

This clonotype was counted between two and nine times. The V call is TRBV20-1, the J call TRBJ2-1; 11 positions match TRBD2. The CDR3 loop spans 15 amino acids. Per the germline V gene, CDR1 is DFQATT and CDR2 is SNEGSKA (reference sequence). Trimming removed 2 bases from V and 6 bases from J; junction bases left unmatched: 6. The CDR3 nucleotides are TGCAGTGCTAGATTAACTAGCGGGAGTGTCAATGAGCAGTTCTTC. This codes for CSARLTSGSVNEQFF.

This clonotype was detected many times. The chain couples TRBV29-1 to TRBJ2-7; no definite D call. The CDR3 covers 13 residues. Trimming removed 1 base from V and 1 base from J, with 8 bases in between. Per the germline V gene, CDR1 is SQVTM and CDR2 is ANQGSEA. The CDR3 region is CSVEGPSSYEQYF. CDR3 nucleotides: TGCAGCGTTGAAGGCCCAAGTTCCTACGAGCAGTACTTC.

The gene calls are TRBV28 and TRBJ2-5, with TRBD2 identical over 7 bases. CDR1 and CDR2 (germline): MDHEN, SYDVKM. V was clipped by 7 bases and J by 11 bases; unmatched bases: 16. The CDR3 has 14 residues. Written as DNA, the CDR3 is TGTGCCAGCACCGACTCCGGGACTAATGTTGAGCAGTACTTC. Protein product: CASTDSGTNVEQYF.

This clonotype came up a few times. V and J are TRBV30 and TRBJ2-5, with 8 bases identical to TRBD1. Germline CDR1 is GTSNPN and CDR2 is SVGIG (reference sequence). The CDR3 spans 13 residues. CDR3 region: CARRAGGAETQYF. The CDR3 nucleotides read TGTGCGAGGCGCGCAGGGGGCGCTGAGACCCAGTACTTC.

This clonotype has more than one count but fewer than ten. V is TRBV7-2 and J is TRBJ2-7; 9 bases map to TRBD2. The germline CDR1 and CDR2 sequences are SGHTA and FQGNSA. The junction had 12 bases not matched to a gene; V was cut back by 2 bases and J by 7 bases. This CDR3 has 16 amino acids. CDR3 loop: CASSLWREGRAREQYF. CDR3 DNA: TGTGCCAGCAGCTTATGGCGGGAGGGCCGAGCGAGAGAGCAGTACTTC. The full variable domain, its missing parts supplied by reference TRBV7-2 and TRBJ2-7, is GAGVSQSPSNKVTEKGKDVELRCDPISGHTALYWYRQSLGQGLEFLIYFQGNSAPDKSGLPSDRFSAERTGGSVSTLTIQRTQQEDSAVYLCASSLWREGRAREQYFGPGTRLTVT.

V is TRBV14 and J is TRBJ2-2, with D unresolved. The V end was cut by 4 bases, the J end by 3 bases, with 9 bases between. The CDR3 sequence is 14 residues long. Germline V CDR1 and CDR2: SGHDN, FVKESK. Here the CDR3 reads CASSRARDTGELFF. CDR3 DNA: TGTGCCAGCAGCCGAGCACGAGACACCGGGGAGCTGTTTTTT.

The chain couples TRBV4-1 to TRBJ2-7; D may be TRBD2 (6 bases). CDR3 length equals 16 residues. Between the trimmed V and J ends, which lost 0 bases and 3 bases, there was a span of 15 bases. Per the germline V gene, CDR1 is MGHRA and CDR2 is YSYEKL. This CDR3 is CASSQDQGGAHYEQYF. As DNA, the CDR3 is TGCGCCAGCAGCCAAGATCAAGGCGGGGCGCACTACGAGCAGTACTTC.

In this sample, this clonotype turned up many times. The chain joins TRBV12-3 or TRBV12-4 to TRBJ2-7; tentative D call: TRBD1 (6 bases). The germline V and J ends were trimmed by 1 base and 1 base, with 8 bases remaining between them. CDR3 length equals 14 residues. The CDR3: CASSLGTDSYEQYF. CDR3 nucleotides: TGTGCCAGCAGTTTAGGGACAGATTCCTACGAGCAGTACTTC.

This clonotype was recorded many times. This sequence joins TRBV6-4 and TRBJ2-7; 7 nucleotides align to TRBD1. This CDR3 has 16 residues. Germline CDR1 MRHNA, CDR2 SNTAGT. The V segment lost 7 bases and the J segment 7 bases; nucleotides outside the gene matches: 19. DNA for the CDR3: TGTGCCAGCAATCAAGAAAACAGGGGTCTCGCCGCGGAGCAGTACTTC. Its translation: CASNQENRGLAAEQYF.